One sample yielded the 15 T cell receptor beta chains listed below, sequenced in a study of CD8+ T cells in alopecia areata. The treatment here: oral pan-JAK inhibitor, 5-10 mg twice daily. Extraction and reverse transcription of RNA yielded cDNA as the sequencing template. Assay: immunoSEQ multiplex PCR; the TCRdb copy retains only in-frame clones and omits some. The sample shows approximately 200,000 clones, 43% of them seen only once. This sample comprised CD4+ T cells sorted from blood, obtained at roughly week 38, from a patient treated with tofacitinib. These TCRs come from a human donor with alopecia areata.

As for this clone: Other DNA sequences in the same sample also yield this CDR3. The chain carries TRBV7-9 and TRBJ2-5, with TRBD1 matching over 8 bases. This CDR3 is built from 14 residues. The germline CDR1 and CDR2 sequences are SEHNR and FQNEAQ (reference sequence). The trim removed 5 bases at V and 2 bases at J, leaving 4 bases unmatched. CDR3 region: CASSRGQAQETQYF. CDR3 DNA: TGTGCCAGCAGCCGGGGACAGGCACAAGAGACCCAGTACTTC.

In its sample, this clone was seen a few times. This sample also contains other DNA sequences that code for the same CDR3. This chain joins TRBV29-1 and TRBJ1-4, with D maybe TRBD1 (5 bases). Germline CDR1 is SQVTM and CDR2 is ANQGSEA. V was cut by 6 bases and J by 4 bases, with 9 bases left in between. This CDR3 spans 12 amino acids. The DNA for the CDR3 is TGCAGCGTGAGGGACGGTAATGAAAAACTGTTTTTT. It codes for CSVRDGNEKLFF.

The V and J genes are TRBV19 and TRBJ2-1, with D maybe TRBD1 (7 bases). V lost 7 bases, J lost 9 bases, and 22 bases lay in between. Germline V lookup: CDR1 LNHDA, CDR2 SQIVND (reference sequence). The CDR3 is 15 residues long. The DNA for the CDR3 is TGTGCCAGTAACCAACGACAGGGAGGCCTCGGTGAGCAGTTCTTC. Translating gives CASNQRQGGLGEQFF.

This chain connects TRBV28 to TRBJ2-7; a weak D match, TRBD2 (5 bases). The CDR3 is 15 residues long. The germline V gene has CDR1 MDHEN and CDR2 SYDVKM. V was shortened by 4 bases and J by 2 bases, with 15 bases between the two germline ends. The CDR3 spells CASSSPGNSAYEQYF. In DNA form, the CDR3 reads TGTGCCAGCAGTTCCCCCGGGAATTCCGCCTACGAGCAGTACTTC.

This sequence joins TRBV6-5 and TRBJ1-4; the D gene is possibly TRBD1 (6 bases). Germline lookup yields CDR1 MNHEY and CDR2 SVGAGI. This CDR3 region has 12 residues. Between the trimmed V and J ends, which lost 2 bases and 14 bases, there was a span of 12 bases. For the CDR3, the DNA is TGTGCCAGCAGTTACCGCGGGGGCGGGCTGTTTTTT. Translated, it gives CASSYRGGGLFF.

The rearrangement links TRBV5-1 to TRBJ1-1; 9 positions match TRBD1. The CDR3 spans 14 residues. Per germline, CDR1 SGHRS and CDR2 YFSETQ. V shed 4 bases, J shed 10 bases, and the junction held 11 bases outside the gene matches. CDR3 coding DNA: TGCGCCAGCAGCACCTCAGGGACAGGGCGACGAGCTTTCTTT. Amino acid sequence: CASSTSGTGRRAFF.

This clone showed up just a few times. The chain couples TRBV30 to TRBJ1-2; possibly TRBD1 for D (6 bases). CDR1 is GTSNPN, CDR2 SVGIG, per germline (reference sequence). This CDR3 is built from 14 residues. V was trimmed by 4 bases and J by 1 base, leaving 13 bases between them. The CDR3 region is CAWMDRQLNYGYTF. The DNA for the CDR3 is TGTGCCTGGATGGACAGACAACTTAACTATGGCTACACCTTC.

V is TRBV19 and J is TRBJ1-2, with 9 bases lining up with TRBD1. Unmatched junction bases numbered 14, after V lost 3 bases and J lost 3 bases. The CDR3 runs to 18 residues. The germline V gene encodes CDR1 LNHDA and CDR2 SQIVND (reference sequence). CDR3 DNA sequence: TGTGCCAGTAGTATCCGCCACAACCGGGACAGGGTGGACTATGGCTACACCTTC. It encodes CASSIRHNRDRVDYGYTF.

V is TRBV5-6 and J is TRBJ2-5, with D hard to call. The V gene lost 1 base and the J gene lost 5 bases, with 6 bases spanning the gap. Germline-derived CDR1 and CDR2 are SGHDT and YYEEEE. There are 12 residues in the CDR3. This CDR3 reads CASSLIGETQYF. In DNA, the CDR3 is TGTGCCAGCAGCTTGATTGGCGAGACCCAGTACTTC.

The J gene is TRBJ2-2, the V gene TRBV9, with D perhaps matching TRBD1 (6 bases). The CDR3 spans 13 residues. From germline, CDR1 is SGDLS and CDR2 YYNGEE. The V and J ends lost 10 bases and 1 base respectively, with 11 bases between them. The CDR3 DNA reads TGTGCCGGTCAGGACAGGAACACCGGGGAGCTGTTTTTT. Translation: CAGQDRNTGELFF.

The chain couples TRBV19 to TRBJ2-4; perhaps TRBD1 as D (5 bases). CDR1 is LNHDA and CDR2 is SQIVND in the germline V gene (reference sequence). Trimming took 3 bases from V and 5 from J, leaving 11 bases between them. There are 14 residues in the CDR3. The CDR3 region is CASSISLTENIQYF. The DNA of the CDR3 is TGTGCCAGTAGTATCTCTCTGACAGAAAACATTCAGTACTTC.

This clone showed up just a few times. The V gene is TRBV6-5, the J gene TRBJ1-3; no definite D call. Trimming stripped 6 bases from V and 0 bases from J, with 12 bases between. The CDR3 sequence is 15 residues long. Germline values: CDR1 MNHEY, CDR2 SVGAGI. Here the CDR3 reads CASSGQTHSGNTIYF. The CDR3 DNA is TGTGCCAGCAGCGGGCAGACCCACTCTGGAAACACCATATATTTT.

This chain uses TRBV6-6 with TRBJ2-3; 8 bases fit TRBD2. Looked up from germline, CDR1 is MNHNY and CDR2 is SVGAGI (reference sequence). Trimming removed 7 bases from V and 3 bases from J; junction bases left unmatched: 12. There are 16 residues in the CDR3. Written as DNA, the CDR3 is TGTGCCAGCACTCCCGTTACCGGGAGGGGGACAGATACGCAGTATTTT. This translates into CASTPVTGRGTDTQYF.

This clone was counted a few times. The gene calls are TRBV20-1 and TRBJ2-3; D is perhaps TRBD2 (6 bases). The V and J ends lost 7 bases and 6 bases respectively, with 11 bases between them. This CDR3 region has 11 residues. The germline gives CDR1 DFQATT, CDR2 SNEGSKA (reference sequence). Written as DNA, the CDR3 is TGCAGTGGATCGGGAGACGATACGCAGTATTTT. Translation: CSGSGDDTQYF.

In its sample, this clone was seen once. The chain couples TRBV30 to TRBJ1-1; D gene uncertain. The CDR3 length is 14 residues. V dropped 3 bases and J dropped 0 bases, with 11 bases sitting between them. Germline-derived CDR1 and CDR2 are GTSNPN and SVGIG (reference sequence). The DNA for the CDR3 is TGTGCCTGGAGCCGACTGGCTATGAACACTGAAGCTTTCTTT. Its protein is CAWSRLAMNTEAFF.